This T cell receptor beta chain was identified during a study of T cells in Graves' hyperthyroidism and ophthalmopathy. Findings and caveats of the study: Median prediction lead before ophthalmopathy onset was 5 to 7 months with the model. Blood also carried most thyroid clonotypes expanded above 0.001.

Based on clinical symptoms, serum thyroxine and TRAb, thyroid ultrasound and orbital computed tomography, diagnoses were reached. V was cut by 5 bases and J by 4 bases, with 20 bases left in between. The CDR3 runs to 16 residues. Germline V CDR1 and CDR2: LGHDT, YNNKEL (reference sequence). Amplification of TCR beta CDR3 regions was performed using RNA transcripts as template. First-round RT-PCR targeting the TCR CDR3 was performed with the HTBI primer set. One entry per CDR3 protein results from TCRdb running MiXCR on the multiplex PCR reads. The data show 380,000 or so distinct CDR3 sequences, roughly 13% seen once. This clonotype showed up many times. What it binds is not known.

Input material: blood. The J gene is TRBJ2-5, the V gene TRBV3-1, with D maybe TRBD1 (7 bases). The sequence derives from a woman aged 25 to 39 with Graves' hyperthyroidism. Here the CDR3 reads CASSSQGGAATETQYF. The CDR3 coding sequence is TGTGCCAGCAGCTCCCAGGGGGGAGCCGCCACAGAGACCCAGTACTTC.